This paragraph reports one T cell receptor (beta chain). The record originates from a study of blood T cell repertoires in COVID-19. Study-level background: Nucleic acid was either cDNA or gDNA, and it came from T cells, B-cell-depleted T cells, or PBMCs.

Clones were read by immunoSEQ multiplex PCR, and TCRdb kept only the in-frame ones, dropping some. The table shows 70,000 or so clones, with around 91% occurring only once. In germline, CDR1 is SGHRS, CDR2 YFSETQ. V shed 6 bases and J 6 bases; nucleotides not matched to a gene: 5. CDR3 length equals 14 residues. V and J are TRBV5-1 and TRBJ1-6, with 8 positions matching TRBD1. This TCR was sampled from a human donor in a cohort sampled during active COVID-19. Input material: peripheral blood. The DNA of the CDR3 is TGCGCCAGCACCCTCCAGGGGGCTAATTCACCCCTCCACTTT. Amino acid sequence: CASTLQGANSPLHF.